A single sample is the source of the 32 T cell receptor beta chains below, sequenced in a study of shared clonotypes between healthy human individuals. The repertoire was sequenced with immunoSEQ multiplex PCR; TCRdb's copy has only in-frame clones and lacks some. The table has about 1 million clones, more than 65% seen once. What was sequenced was memory CD4+ T cells sorted from blood. The subset here: CD45RA-negative fraction. The receptors were gathered from a man aged 18 to 29 in good health.

The J gene is TRBJ2-7, the V gene TRBV4-2; D is unclear. The CDR3 loop spans 15 amino acids. Germline values: CDR1 LGHNA, CDR2 YNFKEQ. Between the trimmed V and J ends, which lost 4 bases and 1 base, there was a span of 14 bases. The CDR3 loop is CASSPRMGTSYEQYF. CDR3 bases: TGTGCCAGCAGCCCAAGAATGGGCACTTCCTACGAGCAGTACTTC.

This clone has a handful of counts. V and J are TRBV5-5 and TRBJ2-2; perhaps TRBD2 as D (6 bases). The V and J ends lost 4 bases and 0 bases respectively, with 16 bases between them. The CDR3 covers 17 residues. Looked up from germline, CDR1 is SGHKS and CDR2 is YYEKEE (reference sequence). This chain's CDR3 is CASSHLAPSTNTGELFF. The CDR3 bases are TGTGCCAGCAGCCACCTAGCGCCCTCCACGAACACCGGGGAGCTGTTTTTT.

V and J are TRBV19 and TRBJ2-3; D tentatively fits TRBD1 or TRBD2 (5 bases each). This CDR3 region has 15 residues. From germline, CDR1 is LNHDA and CDR2 SQIVND (reference sequence). V dropped 6 bases and J dropped 0 bases, with 13 bases sitting between them. CDR3 DNA sequence: TGTGCCAGTAGGACACGGGGCGTAAGCACAGATACGCAGTATTTT. It encodes CASRTRGVSTDTQYF.

This rearrangement joins TRBV6-1 to TRBJ1-5; D remains ambiguous. Deletions cut 2 bases from V and 7 bases from J, with 21 bases between. The CDR3 loop spans 17 amino acids. Germline loops: CDR1 MNHNS, CDR2 SASEGT. The CDR3 loop reads CASSESLSRRALQPQHF. The CDR3 DNA is TGTGCCAGCAGTGAATCTCTTTCCCGACGGGCTCTGCAGCCCCAGCATTTT.

J is TRBJ2-3 and V is TRBV5-1; weak D call: TRBD2 (5 bases). The CDR3 runs 16 residues. The germline gives CDR1 SGHRS, CDR2 YFSETQ. V was pared by 1 base and J by 3 bases, with 15 bases between. DNA for the CDR3: TGCGCCAGCAGCTTGTTGGCGGGCGCCCTAACAGATACGCAGTATTTT. The encoded protein is CASSLLAGALTDTQYF.

This clone appeared many times. This chain uses TRBV4-1 with TRBJ1-4, with D possibly matching TRBD1 (6 bases). The CDR3 runs 13 residues. With 2 bases removed from V and 11 bases from J, the gap between germline ends came to 12 bases. Looked up from germline, CDR1 is MGHRA and CDR2 is YSYEKL. The CDR3 DNA is TGCGCCAGCAGCCAAATGACAGGTTCGAAACTGTTTTTT. This encodes CASSQMTGSKLFF.

A remark on this clone: Other DNA sequences in the same sample also yield this CDR3. This rearrangement joins TRBV6-5 to TRBJ1-2; D ambiguous. In germline, CDR1 is MNHEY, CDR2 SVGAGI. Between the trimmed V and J ends, which lost 0 bases and 4 bases, there was a span of 9 bases. The CDR3 is 14 residues long. CDR3 sequence reads: CASSYSRRGYGYTF. CDR3 DNA: TGTGCCAGCAGTTACTCACGACGGGGCTATGGCTACACCTTC.

V and J are TRBV19 and TRBJ2-7; 11 nucleotides align to TRBD1. Per the germline V gene, CDR1 is LNHDA and CDR2 is SQIVND (reference sequence). V lost 9 bases to trimming and J lost 2 bases; unmatched junction nucleotides: 3. This CDR3 spans 13 amino acids. The CDR3 sequence: CASGGQGAYEQYF. The CDR3 region has the DNA TGTGCCAGCGGGGGACAGGGGGCCTACGAGCAGTACTTC.

This clone appeared a few times. The sample contains more than one DNA sequence encoding this CDR3. The chain links TRBV5-1 to TRBJ2-7; no firm D call. The length of the CDR3 is 11 residues. The ends were cut back, 2 bases at V and 5 bases at J, with 5 bases in the middle. In germline, CDR1 is SGHRS, CDR2 YFSETQ. CDR3 DNA sequence: TGCGCCAGCAGCTTAAGGGACGAGCAGTACTTC. Encoded protein: CASSLRDEQYF.

Regarding this clone: In the same sample, other DNA sequences code for this CDR3. The chain employs TRBV5-1 and TRBJ1-5; D is unresolved. The germline V gene encodes CDR1 SGHRS and CDR2 YFSETQ. The CDR3 has 15 amino acids. V gave up 4 bases and J gave up 0 bases, with 11 bases separating them. The CDR3 region is CASSVEGYSNQPQHF. CDR3 DNA sequence: TGCGCCAGCAGCGTCGAAGGTTATAGCAATCAGCCCCAGCATTTT.

This clone was recorded once. The V call is TRBV5-1, the J call TRBJ2-2; 10 positions agree with TRBD2. The CDR3 is 16 residues long. Trimming cost V 4 bases and J 7 bases; bases outside gene matches: 10. Germline lookup yields CDR1 SGHRS and CDR2 YFSETQ. In DNA form, the CDR3 reads TGCGCCAGCAGCCCCGGACTAGCGGTTGGTGGCGGGGAGCTGTTTTTT. Encoded protein: CASSPGLAVGGGELFF.

The J gene is TRBJ2-1, the V gene TRBV5-1; perhaps TRBD2 as D (6 bases). The CDR3 has 15 amino acids. Germline V gene sequence: CDR1 SGHRS, CDR2 YFSETQ. The V end was cut by 4 bases, the J end by 5 bases, with 16 bases between. Here the CDR3 reads CASSPSVLANNEQFF. The CDR3 DNA is TGCGCCAGCAGCCCCTCCGTTCTAGCGAACAATGAGCAGTTCTTC.

This rearrangement joins TRBV4-2 to TRBJ2-3; TRBD2 might be the D (6 bases). Germline values: CDR1 LGHNA, CDR2 YNFKEQ. The length of the CDR3 is 15 residues. The germline V and J ends were trimmed by 0 bases and 1 base, with 8 bases remaining between them. CDR3 amino acids: CASSQDGGGTDTQYF. CDR3 nucleotides: TGTGCCAGCAGCCAAGACGGCGGGGGCACAGATACGCAGTATTTT.

The chain uses TRBV7-2 and TRBJ2-1; no firm D call. Trimming stripped 1 base from V and 10 bases from J, with 17 bases between. CDR1 and CDR2 from the germline V gene are SGHTA and FQGNSA. This CDR3 has 15 amino acids. The CDR3 spells CASSLVGPLGWEQFF. CDR3 nucleotides: TGTGCCAGCAGCTTAGTCGGGCCCTTAGGGTGGGAGCAGTTCTTC.

This clone showed up just once. V usage is TRBV29-1 and J usage is TRBJ2-1, with 14 bases lining up with TRBD2. Trimming removed 0 bases from V and 9 bases from J; junction bases left unmatched: 4. The CDR3 is 15 residues long. Germline V gene data show CDR1 as SQVTM and CDR2 as ANQGSEA. CDR3 nucleotides: TGCAGCGTTGAAGATAGGACTAGCGGGGGGACTGAGCAGTTCTTC. It translates to CSVEDRTSGGTEQFF.

This clone was observed a few times. The chain combines TRBV5-1 with TRBJ1-6; TRBD1 matches at 7 bases. From germline, CDR1 is SGHRS and CDR2 YFSETQ. V trimming: 4 bases; J trimming: 6 bases; junction bases outside the gene matches: 7. The CDR3 contains 15 residues. In nucleotides, the CDR3 is TGCGCCAGCAGCGGGACCGACAGGGCTAATTCACCCCTCCACTTT. Its protein is CASSGTDRANSPLHF.

This rearrangement joins TRBV4-3 to TRBJ2-5, with D perhaps TRBD1 (6 bases). This CDR3 spans 13 amino acids. Germline V lookup: CDR1 LGHNA, CDR2 YSLEER. The V and J ends lost 4 bases and 6 bases respectively, with 12 bases between them. The CDR3 loop is CASSLDRAKTQYF. CDR3 bases: TGCGCCAGCAGCCTGGACAGAGCCAAGACCCAGTACTTC.

As regards this clone: The identical CDR3 is also encoded by other nucleotide sequences in the sample. The rearrangement uses TRBV18 and TRBJ1-5; D not resolved. Trimming shortened V by 2 bases and J by 4 bases, and 6 bases separated the two germline ends. Germline V gene lookup returns CDR1 KGHSH and CDR2 LQKENI. CDR3 length equals 13 residues. The CDR3 region is CASSPSLNQPQHF. The CDR3 nucleotides are TGTGCCAGCTCACCATCACTAAATCAGCCCCAGCATTTT.

A remark on this clone: A read error may explain this, as a much larger clone is one base away. The chain combines TRBV5-1 with TRBJ1-1; the D gene is possibly TRBD1 (5 bases). The germline CDR1 and CDR2 sequences are SGHRS and YFSETQ. CDR3 size: 14 residues. V was cut by 0 bases and J by 9 bases, with 15 bases left in between. Here the CDR3 DNA reads TGCGCCAGCAGCTTGGCGGGGGGAGGAACTAAAGCTTTCTTT. Protein product: CASSLAGGGTKAFF.

V usage is TRBV6-4 and J usage is TRBJ2-1; 11 bases fit TRBD1. V shed 6 bases and J 6 bases; nucleotides not matched to a gene: 4. This CDR3 has 14 amino acids. Germline lookup yields CDR1 MRHNA and CDR2 SNTAGT. The CDR3 spells CASRMGQGGNEQFF. CDR3 nucleotides: TGTGCCAGCAGAATGGGACAGGGGGGCAATGAGCAGTTCTTC.

The sample holds a few counts of this clone. This chain links TRBV19 with TRBJ1-1; no clear D gene. Germline-derived CDR1 and CDR2 are LNHDA and SQIVND (reference sequence). CDR3 length: 14 amino acids. With 5 bases removed from V and 1 base from J, the gap between germline ends came to 11 bases. DNA for the CDR3: TGTGCCAGTAGTCCCGGTATGGGGAACACTGAAGCTTTCTTT. It translates to CASSPGMGNTEAFF.

This rearrangement joins TRBV18 to TRBJ2-7; D uncertain. The CDR3 spans 13 residues. The V end was cut by 2 bases, the J end by 7 bases, with 12 bases between. Germline-derived CDR1 and CDR2 are KGHSH and LQKENI. CDR3 nucleotides: TGTGCCAGCTCACCAGTGAATGCCGAGGAGCAGTACTTC. The encoded protein is CASSPVNAEEQYF.

In this sample, this clone turned up a few times. This rearrangement joins TRBV10-2 to TRBJ1-4; D possibly corresponds to TRBD1 (5 bases). The CDR3 runs to 13 residues. Germline V gene lookup returns CDR1 WSHSY and CDR2 SAAADI. V lost 6 bases, J lost 7 bases, and 12 bases lay in between. The CDR3, as DNA: TGCGCCAGCAGCCTACAGGTATCTGAAAAACTGTTTTTT. Protein: CASSLQVSEKLFF.

The rearrangement joins TRBV7-9 to TRBJ2-7, with D perhaps matching TRBD1 (6 bases). Trimming took off 1 base at V and 2 bases at J, with 12 bases between the two ends. Per the germline V gene, CDR1 is SEHNR and CDR2 is FQNEAQ (reference sequence). There are 15 residues in the CDR3. As DNA, the CDR3 is TGTGCCAGCAGCTTAGAAGGCTCAGGGGCCTACGAGCAGTACTTC. This encodes CASSLEGSGAYEQYF.

The chain recombines TRBV6-1 with TRBJ2-7; 10 positions match TRBD2. J lost 4 bases, V lost 5 bases, and 5 bases had no gene match. Germline values: CDR1 MNHNS, CDR2 SASEGT. The CDR3 is 14 residues long. The CDR3 sequence: CASSLSGGAYEQYF. The CDR3 DNA follows: TGTGCCAGCAGTCTAAGCGGGGGGGCTTACGAGCAGTACTTC.

J is TRBJ2-3 and V is TRBV25-1, with 8 bases identical to TRBD2. The CDR3 consists of 12 residues. Losses at the gene ends were 11 bases for V and 2 bases for J; bases not matched to a gene: 3. Germline CDR1 and CDR2: MGHDK and SYGVNS. CDR3 DNA sequence: TGTGCCGCGGGGGGCACCACAGATACGCAGTATTTT. This sequence encodes CAAGGTTDTQYF.

Note on this clone: Other DNA sequences in the sample encode the same CDR3. The J gene is TRBJ1-1, the V gene TRBV5-1; D is undetermined. Germline V CDR1 and CDR2: SGHRS, YFSETQ. The CDR3 contains 15 residues. With 0 bases removed from V and 1 base from J, the gap between germline ends came to 10 bases. CDR3 DNA: TGCGCCAGCAGCTTGGGGGCAGGCGGGAACACTGAAGCTTTCTTT. This codes for CASSLGAGGNTEAFF.

The chain combines TRBV9 with TRBJ1-1, with D perhaps matching TRBD1 (5 bases). Trimming removed 4 bases from V and 1 base from J, with 14 bases in between. Looked up from germline, CDR1 is SGDLS and CDR2 is YYNGEE. CDR3 length: 15 amino acids. The CDR3 nucleotides are TGTGCCAGCAGCACCACCTGGGGGGAGAACACTGAAGCTTTCTTT. This sequence encodes CASSTTWGENTEAFF.

This clone was seen ten or more times. The chain carries TRBV18 and TRBJ1-6; D gene ambiguous. Germline V CDR1 and CDR2: KGHSH, LQKENI. The length of the CDR3 is 12 residues. V was clipped by 2 bases and J by 8 bases, with 4 bases between them. In DNA, the CDR3 is TGTGCCAGCTCACCAGGGGATTCACCCCTCCACTTT. Protein product: CASSPGDSPLHF.

This clone was observed many times. The V gene is TRBV6-1, the J gene TRBJ2-5, with a possible D match to TRBD1 (7 bases). Germline V gene data show CDR1 as MNHNS and CDR2 as SASEGT. The CDR3 spans 13 residues. The ends were cut back, 10 bases at V and 5 bases at J, with 17 bases in the middle. The CDR3 region is CATRAGGRETQYF. The CDR3 nucleotides read TGTGCCACCAGAGCAGGGGGGAGGGAGACCCAGTACTTC.

The chain recombines TRBV6-1 with TRBJ2-7; D tentatively fits TRBD1 or TRBD2 (5 bases each). Trimming removed 0 bases at V and 4 bases at J, with 13 bases between. In germline, CDR1 is MNHNS, CDR2 SASEGT. This CDR3 has 15 amino acids. The CDR3 reads CASSEAPGTGYEQYF. CDR3 sequence (DNA): TGTGCCAGCAGTGAAGCCCCTGGGACGGGGTACGAGCAGTACTTC.

The chain links TRBV29-1 to TRBJ1-1; TRBD1 is a possible D gene (5 bases). The CDR3 loop spans 12 amino acids. Germline loops: CDR1 SQVTM, CDR2 ANQGSEA. Trimming removed 7 bases at V and 4 bases at J, with 13 bases between. The CDR3 DNA sequence: TGCAGCGCGTGTCAGGGAATCACTGAAGCTTTCTTT. As protein: CSACQGITEAFF.